The subject of this entry is one TCR beta chain. Assay used: immunoSEQ multiplex PCR; TCRdb lists only in-frame clones, some missing. The repertoire includes around 12,000 clones, 91% of them detected once, and roughly 0.19% sits in the top ten. This sample's time point: week 3, after first cycle of checkpoint inhibitor. The CDR3 totals 17 residues. V lost 0 bases, J lost 0 bases, and 12 bases lay in between. Germline values: CDR1 SGHVS, CDR2 FNYEAQ. The data were obtained in a study of blood T cell dynamics during melanoma immunotherapy. The V gene is TRBV7-6, the J gene TRBJ2-4; D uncertain. The starting material was effector memory CD8+ T cells from blood, obtained from a patient treated with checkpoint blockade. This sequence originates from a human donor with melanoma. The CDR3 region is CASSLAIPSTAKNIQYF. For the CDR3, the DNA is TGTGCCAGCAGCTTAGCGATACCTTCGACAGCCAAAAACATTCAGTACTTC.